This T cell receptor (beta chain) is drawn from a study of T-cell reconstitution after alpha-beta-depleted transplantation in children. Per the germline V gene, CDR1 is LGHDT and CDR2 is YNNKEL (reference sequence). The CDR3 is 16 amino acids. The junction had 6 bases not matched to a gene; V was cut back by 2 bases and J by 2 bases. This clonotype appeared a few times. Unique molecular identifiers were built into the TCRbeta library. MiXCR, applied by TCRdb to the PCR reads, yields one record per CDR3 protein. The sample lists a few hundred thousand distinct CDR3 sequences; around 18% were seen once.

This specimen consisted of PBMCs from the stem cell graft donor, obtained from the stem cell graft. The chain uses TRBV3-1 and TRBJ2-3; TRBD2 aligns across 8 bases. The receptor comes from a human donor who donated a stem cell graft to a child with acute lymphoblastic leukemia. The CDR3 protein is CASSQITSGYTDTQYF. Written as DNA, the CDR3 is TGTGCCAGCAGCCAAATAACTAGCGGATACACAGATACGCAGTATTTT.